The entry below describes one T cell receptor (beta chain). The antigen is not known. The sample belongs to a study of shared clonotypes between healthy human individuals. General study results and limits: What rarefaction showed was incomplete sorted-subset sequencing despite large depth.

CDR3 length equals 15 residues. Trimming cost V 4 bases and J 2 bases, with 14 bases left between them. Germline V lookup: CDR1 SSHAT, CDR2 FNYEAQ (reference sequence). Assay: immunoSEQ multiplex PCR; the TCRdb copy retains only in-frame clones and omits some. The sample has 2 million to 2.5 million clones, 85% to 95% seen once. The chain employs TRBV7-7 and TRBJ1-2; no clear D. The specimen sequenced was naive CD4+ T cells from PBMCs. Subset specified: CD45RA+ positively selected. This receptor was taken from a man between 18 and 35 years old in good health. Some clones in this sample may be carry-over from other donors' samples. CDR3 coding DNA: TGTGCCAGCAGCTCGGGAGAGAGCCGCAACTATGGCTACACCTTC. Its translation: CASSSGESRNYGYTF.